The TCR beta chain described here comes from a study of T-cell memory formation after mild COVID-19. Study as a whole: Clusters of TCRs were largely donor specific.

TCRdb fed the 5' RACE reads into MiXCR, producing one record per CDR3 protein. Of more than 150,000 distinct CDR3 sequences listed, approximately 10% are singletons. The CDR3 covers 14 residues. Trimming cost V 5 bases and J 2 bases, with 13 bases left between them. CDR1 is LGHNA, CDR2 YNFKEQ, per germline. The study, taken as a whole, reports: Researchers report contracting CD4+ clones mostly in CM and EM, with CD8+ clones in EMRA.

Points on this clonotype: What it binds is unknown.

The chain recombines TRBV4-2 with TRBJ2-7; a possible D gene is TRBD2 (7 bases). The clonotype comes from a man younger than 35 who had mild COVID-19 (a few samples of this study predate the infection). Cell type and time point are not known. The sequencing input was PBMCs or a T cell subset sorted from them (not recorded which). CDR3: CASSEGGSPYEQYF. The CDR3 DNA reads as TGTGCCAGCAGCGAGGGGGGGTCCCCCTACGAGCAGTACTTC.